These 30 T cell receptor beta chains were sequenced from one sample in a study of blood T cell repertoires in COVID-19 (TCRdb year 2020). Libraries were built with the immunoSEQ multiplex PCR assay. Sourced from immuneACCESS, this table was stored by TCRdb with only in-frame sequences that have V and J called. A share of the clones is absent; for the studies checked, an unresolved V gene accounts for under half, and the remainder has no known explanation. In this sample the table shows 140,000 to 150,000 clones, more than 75% of which occur a single time. The ten largest clones add up to roughly 8% of the sample. The sample taken for sequencing was peripheral blood. These receptor sequences come from a woman between 45 and 60 years old with active or convalescent COVID-19.

The chain has TRBV4-1 and TRBJ1-2, with D unresolved. The CDR3 is made up of 14 amino acids. Germline CDR1 MGHRA, CDR2 YSYEKL. With 1 base removed from V and 1 base from J, the gap between germline ends came to 7 bases. As DNA, the CDR3 is TGCGCCAGCAGCCAAGGGGCAGTTAACTATGGCTACACCTTC. Translated, it gives CASSQGAVNYGYTF.

The CDR3: CASSPRQDTEAFF. The CDR3 DNA sequence: TGTGCCAGCAGCCCCCGACAGGACACTGAAGCTTTCTTT. The chain links TRBV3-1 (or the pseudogene TRBV3-2) to TRBJ1-1; a possible D gene is TRBD1 (6 bases). The V and J ends lost 4 bases and 3 bases respectively, with 9 bases between them. The CDR3 has 13 amino acids. In germline, CDR1 is LGHDT, CDR2 YNNKEL (reference sequence).

This clone was detected only a few times. One end of the junction is discordant with germline, which a read error may explain. The chain links TRBV4-2 to TRBJ2-7; D may be TRBD1 (5 bases). Germline V gene sequence: CDR1 LGHNA, CDR2 YNFKEQ. CDR3 length equals 16 residues. The CDR3 reads CASSQGGWGASHEQYF. CDR3 nucleotide sequence: TGTGCCAGCAGCCAAGGGGGTTGGGGCGCCTCCCACGAGCAGTACTTC.

V and J are TRBV11-3 and TRBJ1-5; 9 positions agree with TRBD1. CDR3 length equals 14 residues. J lost 9 bases, V lost 3 bases, and 6 bases had no gene match. The V gene's germline CDR1 is SGHNT and CDR2 YENEEA. This CDR3 reads CASSLTGGFGPQHF. DNA of the CDR3: TGTGCCAGCAGCTTGACAGGGGGGTTCGGGCCCCAGCATTTT.

The V and J genes are TRBV29-1 and TRBJ2-2; D possibly corresponds to TRBD1 (7 bases). CDR1 SQVTM and CDR2 ANQGSEA come from the germline V gene. With 0 bases removed from V and 5 bases from J, the gap between germline ends came to 16 bases. The CDR3 is 16 residues long. The CDR3 nucleotides read TGCAGCGTTGAAGACGGGCGGAGGGGGCGAACCGGGGAGCTGTTTTTT. It yields the protein CSVEDGRRGRTGELFF.

The chain is built from TRBV27 and TRBJ1-6; weak D call: TRBD1 (6 bases). V dropped 5 bases and J dropped 7 bases, with 12 bases sitting between them. Germline loops: CDR1 MNHEY, CDR2 SMNVEV (reference sequence). The CDR3 loop spans 14 amino acids. The CDR3 spells CASSEQGPNSPLHF. Here the CDR3 DNA reads TGTGCCAGCAGTGAACAGGGACCCAATTCACCCCTCCACTTT.

The V gene is TRBV24-1, the J gene TRBJ2-1; 11 positions match TRBD1. J gave up 6 bases and V 9 bases, and 3 bases lay outside the gene matches. This CDR3 is 13 amino acids long. The germline V gene has CDR1 KGHDR and CDR2 SFDVKD. CDR3 sequence reads: CATGGTGGNEQFF. The CDR3 nucleotides read TGTGCCACCGGTGGGACAGGGGGCAATGAGCAGTTCTTC.

The chain couples TRBV19 to TRBJ1-5; perhaps TRBD1 as D (6 bases). The V gene's germline CDR1 is LNHDA and CDR2 SQIVND (reference sequence). Trimming pared 5 bases from V and 4 bases from J, leaving 24 bases between. The CDR3 has 18 residues. The CDR3 nucleotides read TGTGCCAGTAGTCCCAATGAAAGACTCAGGGGTGGGAATCAGCCCCAGCATTTT. Translated, it gives CASSPNERLRGGNQPQHF.

The rearrangement links TRBV12-3 or TRBV12-4 to TRBJ1-2; D call uncertain. V lost 1 base, J lost 8 bases, and 11 bases lay in between. The CDR3 spans 13 residues. The CDR3 sequence: CASSLGSERGYTF. Written as DNA, the CDR3 is TGTGCCAGCAGTTTAGGCAGCGAGAGGGGCTACACCTTC.

The rearrangement joins TRBV7-9 to TRBJ2-1, with TRBD2 identical over 16 bases. Germline trimming cut 4 bases from V and 0 bases from J; bases unmatched to any gene: 6. CDR1 and CDR2 from the germline V gene are SEHNR and FQNEAQ (reference sequence). The CDR3 totals 19 residues. In DNA, the CDR3 is TGTGCCAGCAGCTCATCCGGGACTAGCGGGAGGGGCTCCTACAATGAGCAGTTCTTC. Translation: CASSSSGTSGRGSYNEQFF.

The chain joins TRBV4-3 to TRBJ1-1, with 10 bases matching TRBD1. V shed 0 bases, J shed 5 bases, and the junction held 12 bases outside the gene matches. CDR1 LGHNA and CDR2 YSLEER come from the germline V gene. The CDR3 sequence is 18 residues long. CDR3 in DNA: TGCGCCAGCAGCCAAGATCCAGGACAGGGGGTAGGGGGAACTGAAGCTTTCTTT. Residues: CASSQDPGQGVGGTEAFF.

The genes are TRBV6-2 or TRBV6-3 and TRBJ2-7; 9 nucleotides line up with TRBD1. This CDR3 has 15 residues. From germline, CDR1 is MNHEY and CDR2 SVGEGT. Trimming at V came to 6 bases and at J to 3 bases, leaving 9 bases not matched to a gene. For the CDR3, the DNA is TGTGCCAGCAGCGACCCCGGGACAGGGATCTACGAGCAGTACTTC. Encoded protein: CASSDPGTGIYEQYF.

V gene TRBV9 combines with J gene TRBJ2-3; 8 bases agree with TRBD2. This CDR3 spans 18 amino acids. The germline CDR1 and CDR2 sequences are SGDLS and YYNGEE. The ends lost 0 bases at V and 1 base at J; junction bases unmatched: 10. Written as DNA, the CDR3 is TGTGCCAGCAGCGTAGGTGGTAGCGGGACCCTACGCACAGATACGCAGTATTTT. Amino acid sequence: CASSVGGSGTLRTDTQYF.

The V call is TRBV9, the J call TRBJ2-6; 7 nucleotides line up with TRBD2. Losses at the gene ends were 0 bases for V and 0 bases for J; bases not matched to a gene: 6. Germline-derived CDR1 and CDR2 are SGDLS and YYNGEE. This CDR3 contains 18 residues. CDR3 in amino acids: CASSVDPGGSSGANVLTF. CDR3 DNA: TGTGCCAGCAGCGTAGACCCGGGAGGAAGCTCTGGGGCCAACGTCCTGACTTTC.

The chain joins TRBV7-9 to TRBJ1-6; no reliable D call. The V end was cut by 5 bases, the J end by 11 bases, with 10 bases between. The CDR3 is 12 residues long. Germline CDR1 reads SEHNR; CDR2 reads FQNEAQ (reference sequence). The CDR3 loop is CASSKDIAPLHF. In nucleotides, the CDR3 is TGTGCCAGCAGCAAAGATATTGCACCCCTCCACTTT.

The chain employs TRBV7-9 and TRBJ2-5, with TRBD2 matching 7 bases. Germline V CDR1 and CDR2: SEHNR, FQNEAQ (reference sequence). V dropped 8 bases and J dropped 1; count of bases not matched to a gene: 4. The length of the CDR3 is 13 residues. The CDR3 loop reads CASFERGQETQYF. The CDR3 region has the DNA TGTGCCAGCTTTGAGCGGGGCCAAGAGACCCAGTACTTC.

CDR3 nucleotides: TGCGCCAGCAGCTACCCGGCGGGTGGCTACACCTTC. It encodes CASSYPAGGYTF. The rearrangement joins TRBV5-1 to TRBJ1-2; no firm D call. V dropped 3 bases and J dropped 7 bases, with 10 bases sitting between them. The CDR3 consists of 12 residues. Germline V gives CDR1 SGHRS, CDR2 YFSETQ.

V and J are TRBV18 and TRBJ2-1; D unresolved. Germline lookup yields CDR1 KGHSH and CDR2 LQKENI. V lost 1 base, J lost 0 bases, and 7 bases lay in between. The CDR3 covers 15 residues. The CDR3 loop is CASSPQASSYNEQFF. DNA of the CDR3: TGTGCCAGCTCACCACAGGCTAGCTCCTACAATGAGCAGTTCTTC. Combining the CDR3 with reference TRBV18 and TRBJ2-1 gives the whole variable domain NAGVMQNPRHLVRRRGQEARLRCSPMKGHSHVYWYRQLPEEGLKFMVYLQKENIIDESGMPKERFSAEFPKEGPSILRIQQVVRGDSAAYFCASSPQASSYNEQFFGPGTRLTVL.

The V gene is TRBV10-3, the J gene TRBJ1-1; D possibly corresponds to TRBD1 (6 bases). Trimming stripped 6 bases from V and 1 base from J, with 12 bases between. This CDR3 has 14 amino acids. Germline V CDR1 and CDR2: ENHRY, SYGVKD. The CDR3 nucleotides read TGTGCCATCAGGGGGGACATTTCGAACACTGAAGCTTTCTTT. This encodes CAIRGDISNTEAFF.

This clone was counted a few times. The chain joins TRBV10-3 to TRBJ1-5; tentatively, D is TRBD1 (6 bases). The CDR3 totals 13 residues. Germline V gives CDR1 ENHRY, CDR2 SYGVKD. Trimming removed 6 bases at V and 3 bases at J, with 9 bases between. This CDR3 is CAIRAGVNQPQHF. CDR3 in DNA: TGTGCCATCAGGGCAGGGGTCAATCAGCCCCAGCATTTT.

The chain joins TRBV27 to TRBJ1-2; 7 bases are a match to TRBD1. The CDR3 consists of 15 residues. Germline-derived CDR1 and CDR2 are MNHEY and SMNVEV (reference sequence). The V gene end was trimmed by 5 bases and the J gene end by 3 bases; junction bases not matched to a gene: 9. The CDR3 region is CASSPRDSGDYGYTF. CDR3 coding DNA: TGTGCCAGCAGTCCACGGGACAGCGGTGACTATGGCTACACCTTC.

The chain joins TRBV7-2 to TRBJ1-2; the D gene is possibly TRBD1 (5 bases). Germline V gives CDR1 SGHTA, CDR2 FQGNSA. Trimming shortened V by 5 bases and J by 8 bases, and 12 bases separated the two germline ends. The CDR3 runs 12 residues. The CDR3 is CASSDPRGGYTF. CDR3 bases: TGTGCCAGCAGCGACCCCCGGGGGGGCTACACCTTC.

This clone was counted a few times. The CDR3: CASSQQGVSNQPQHF. In DNA, the CDR3 is TGTGCCAGCAGCCAGCAGGGGGTTAGCAATCAGCCCCAGCATTTT. This chain connects TRBV3-1 (or the pseudogene TRBV3-2) to TRBJ1-5; 7 nucleotides line up with TRBD1. With V trimmed by 3 bases and J by 0 bases, 2 bases remained unmatched. The V gene's germline CDR1 is LGHDT and CDR2 YNNKEL (reference sequence). CDR3 length: 15 amino acids.

This clone is a singleton in its sample. V gene TRBV4-1 combines with J gene TRBJ1-6; 7 nucleotides match TRBD1. This CDR3 has 16 amino acids. Trimming at V came to 0 bases and at J to 8 bases, leaving 7 bases not matched to a gene. CDR1 is MGHRA and CDR2 is YSYEKL in the germline V gene. The CDR3 nucleotides are TGCGCCAGCAGCCAAGAGGCCGGACAGGTATATTCACCCCTCCACTTT. It specifies CASSQEAGQVYSPLHF.

The gene calls are TRBV7-2 and TRBJ2-1; 9 positions agree with TRBD1. This CDR3 region has 15 residues. CDR1 is SGHTA and CDR2 is FQGNSA in the germline V gene. V gave up 4 bases and J gave up 3 bases; unmatched junction bases: 4. CDR3 region: CASSSTGGSYNEQFF. Here the CDR3 DNA reads TGTGCCAGCAGCTCCACAGGGGGCAGCTACAATGAGCAGTTCTTC.

This chain connects TRBV9 to TRBJ2-3; TRBD2 matches at 9 bases. J gave up 5 bases and V 4 bases, and 14 bases lay outside the gene matches. This CDR3 has 17 amino acids. The germline gives CDR1 SGDLS, CDR2 YYNGEE. The CDR3 spells CASSPQLGRGGKDTQYF. The CDR3 region has the DNA TGTGCCAGCAGCCCTCAGCTGGGGCGGGGGGGGAAAGATACGCAGTATTTT.

The chain employs TRBV7-2 and TRBJ1-6; D uncertain. The CDR3 sequence is 15 residues long. From germline, CDR1 is SGHTA and CDR2 FQGNSA. V lost 3 bases and J lost 7, with 13 bases in between. The CDR3 nucleotides read TGTGCCAGCAGCTTCAACGGGAAAGGCAATTCACCCCTCCACTTT. Its protein product is CASSFNGKGNSPLHF.

The V and J genes are TRBV28 and TRBJ2-3; D unclear. The CDR3 is 13 residues long. Looked up from germline, CDR1 is MDHEN and CDR2 is SYDVKM. Trimming cost V 5 bases and J 4 bases, with 10 bases left between them. This CDR3 is CASSLEPADTQYF. In DNA, the CDR3 is TGTGCCAGCAGTCTTGAGCCGGCAGATACGCAGTATTTT.

This clone was seen only a few times. The gene calls are TRBV24-1 and TRBJ2-3; D is possibly TRBD1 (5 bases). CDR1 is KGHDR and CDR2 is SFDVKD in the germline V gene. The CDR3 has 16 amino acids. V dropped 2 bases and J dropped 8 bases, with 19 bases sitting between them. CDR3 residues: CATSDSTPRQPGTQYF. CDR3 nucleotide sequence: TGTGCCACCAGTGATTCCACCCCACGACAGCCGGGTACGCAGTATTTT.

This chain joins TRBV25-1 and TRBJ1-1, with TRBD1 identical over 9 bases. J gave up 4 bases and V 2 bases, and 5 bases lay outside the gene matches. Germline values: CDR1 MGHDK, CDR2 SYGVNS. This CDR3 is built from 15 residues. The CDR3 protein is CASSEDRGRFTEAFF. The CDR3 DNA reads as TGTGCCAGCAGTGAAGACAGGGGGAGGTTCACTGAAGCTTTCTTT.